This record covers a single T cell receptor (beta chain). CDR1 and CDR2 from the germline V gene are SGDLS and YYNGEE. The V segment lost 4 bases and the J segment 9 bases; nucleotides outside the gene matches: 9. The CDR3 has 15 residues. This entry belongs to a study of blood T cells in healthy people across ages. For the study at large: Template switching caught about one barcoded beta molecule for each two T cells.

It was with a sample-barcoded 5' primer and a J-beta primer mix that a second PCR of about 7 to 12 cycles was run. TCRdb reprocessed the 5' RACE reads with MiXCR, giving one entry per CDR3 protein. This table has approximately 800,000 distinct CDR3 sequences, more than 45% appearing once. Material: blood. The gene calls are TRBV9 and TRBJ2-2; 10 nucleotides agree with TRBD2. This clonotype originated in a man under 40 in good health. The CDR3 sequence is CASSPRLAGDRELFF. The CDR3 region has the DNA TGTGCCAGCAGCCCTCGGCTAGCGGGAGATCGGGAGCTGTTTTTT.